This T cell receptor beta chain was retrieved from a study of T cell responses to AZD1222 COVID-19 vaccine (dated by TCRdb to 2020 to 2022). Some background on the complete study: TCR sequencing was performed for about 250 trial participants, of whom about 210 were given two doses of AZD1222 and about 25 were given two doses of MenACWY control vaccine. Trial participants were enrolled by age into subgroups of 18-55, 56-69 and 70-plus years, and roughly 150, 30 and 60 TCR-sequenced participants, respectively, were included in these subgroups.

This specimen's time point label, per the study, means: about 28 days (+/-7) after the second vaccine dose. AZD1222 recipients whose second dose came at about 4 weeks and those whose second dose came at about 12 weeks were combined into one group, since spike-specific TCR depth and breadth did not differ between the two schedules. Vaccinee samples came from UK trials COV001 and COV002, including a single-blind randomized controlled phase 2/3 trial of AZD1222 (ChAdOx1 nCoV-19) in healthy adults. For TCRbeta chain sequencing, PBMC samples were collected from trial participants at day 0 and at day 28 after the second dose. The CDR3 regions of human TCRbeta chains were analyzed by immunosequencing. Per the authors' processing: TCRs in the repertoires were compared against a reference library of SARS-CoV-2-specific TCRs that had been generated with the MIRA antigen-specificity platform. Breadth meant the fraction of unique TCRs that were SARS-CoV-2-associated, whereas depth meant the fraction of total T cells that were SARS-CoV-2-associated. Using the MIRA data, every spike-specific TCR was mapped to the spike region that the TCR reacted to and assigned to either a CD4 or a CD8 class. Log10-transformed breadth and depth values were compared by one-way ANOVA with Sidak's multiple comparisons tests. Not all clones reach the TCRdb copy of this immuneACCESS table, which keeps in-frame sequences only. Checked studies attribute under half of the gap to unresolved V genes and leave the rest unexplained. That table supplies the V and J calls and clone size; D and trimming were determined from the DNA. A total of 110,000 or so clones appear in this sample, more than 75% of them only once. Of the sample, less than 4% is held by the ten largest clones.

Overall study outcomes, separate from this receptor: No day 14 peak-response samples were available, so repertoires were characterized only after the peak T cell response. In the small 56-69-year group, the increase in depth fell short of significance, most likely because of low power. Reportedly, almost half of the unique spike-specific TCRs recognized epitopes lying outside the regions that are mutated in the B.1.351 and B.1.1.7 variants. CD4 TCRs associated with the vaccine covered the entire spike protein, and the dominant responses were in regions 160-218 and 743-854. After two AZD1222 doses, spike-specific TCR breadth and depth were significantly higher than at day 0 and than in MenACWY recipients. Most participants were white British and females outnumbered males, and the authors suggested that clonal diversity may have been underestimated. Conclusions about previously exposed vaccinees are limited, since just a handful of AZD1222 recipients were seropositive for SARS-CoV-2 at baseline.

On this clone itself: Its antigen specificity is not known. The input lacks base qualities; no much larger clone sits a single base away.

V and J lose 2 bases and 11 bases, and a span of 15 bases separates them. Including the terminal cysteine and phenylalanine, the CDR3 comprises 13 residues. Of the read, only the CDR3 DNA is kept; its 39 bases are in frame from base 1. The germline V gene sets CDR1 to MNHNS and CDR2 to SASEGT. The TCR comes from an adult who received the AZD1222 COVID-19 vaccine. The source material was peripheral blood, sampled 28 days after the second AZD1222 dose. This receptor chain uses TRBV6-1 and TRBJ1-1, and possibly TRBD1, on 6 matching bases. The CDR3 protein is CASSESEGQGAFF. Read as DNA, the sequence is TGTGCCAGCAGTGAATCTGAGGGGCAGGGGGCTTTCTTT.